Listed below are T cell receptor beta chains from one sample, sequenced in a study of T cell responses to AZD1222 COVID-19 vaccine. Some clones are missing from TCRdb's copy, which holds only in-frame ones; the method was immunoSEQ multiplex PCR. The sample has 90,000 to 130,000 clones, about 95% seen once. Source: peripheral blood, taken 28 days after the second AZD1222 dose. These receptors all come from an adult who received the AZD1222 COVID-19 vaccine. CDR3s include the opening cysteine and the closing phenylalanine or tryptophan. Each record gives: J gene, D gene, V gene, clone size, CDR3 DNA, CDR3 protein. A D gene is named only where the DNA matches it firmly. A row's size may be missing; if present it is once, few, many or a size class.

TRBJ1-1 NA TRBV2 once TGTGCCTACAGGGTCAGGAAATGGGACACTGAAGCTTTCTTT CAYRVRKWDTEAFF
TRBJ2-2 TRBD2 TRBV2 NA TGTGCCAGCAGTCGGGGACTAGCAGGCACCGGGGAGCTGTTTTTT CASSRGLAGTGELFF
TRBJ2-1 NA TRBV27 NA TGTGCCAGCAGTTTACCAGGGGCCGTCCCTAATGAGCAGTTCTTC CASSLPGAVPNEQFF
TRBJ2-1 NA TRBV27 NA TGTGCCAGCACTCCTCCCCGGGGACTCAACTCCTACAATGAGCAGTTCTTC CASTPPRGLNSYNEQFF
TRBJ2-1 TRBD2 TRBV19 NA TGTGCCAGTAGTAATAGCGGGAGACGGCAGTTCTTC CASSNSGRRQFF
TRBJ2-7 NA TRBV19 NA TGTGCCAGTACCACCCGGACGGGACCCTACGAGCAGTACTTC CASTTRTGPYEQYF
TRBJ2-3 NA TRBV5-1 NA TGCGCCAGCAGCTTGGGGGTCTGGGGGTCCAGCACAGATACGCAGTATTTT CASSLGVWGSSTDTQYF
TRBJ1-1 NA TRBV19 NA TGTGCCAGTAGTCCCCTTGGAATGAACACTGAAGCTTTCTTT CASSPLGMNTEAFF
TRBJ1-2 TRBD1 TRBV20-1 NA TGCAGTGCTAGTACAGGGGACAATGGCTACACCTTC CSASTGDNGYTF
TRBJ2-7 NA TRBV5-8 NA TGTGCCAGCAGCTTGATTCCGACGAACTCCTACGAGCAGTACTTC CASSLIPTNSYEQYF
TRBJ1-2 TRBD1 TRBV6-5 NA TGTGCCAGCAGTCCCACCAGGACAGGCTATGGCTACACCTTC CASSPTRTGYGYTF
TRBJ2-3 NA TRBV6-5 once TGTGCCAGCAGTATGCTTAGGGGCACAGATACGCAGTATTTT CASSMLRGTDTQYF
TRBJ2-3 TRBD2 TRBV5-1 NA TGCGCCAGCAGCCAGCGGGGGACAGATACGCAGTATTTT CASSQRGTDTQYF
TRBJ2-7 TRBD1 TRBV9 NA TGTGCCAGCAGCTTTAGGACAGGGAGCTCCTACGAGCAGTACTTC CASSFRTGSSYEQYF
TRBJ2-7 NA TRBV12-3/TRBV12-4 NA TGTGCCAGCAGCGTCCGGCCCTACGAGCAGTACTTC CASSVRPYEQYF
TRBJ2-3 NA TRBV5-1 NA TGCGCCAGCAGCTTTTATTCCGAGGGGCTAAGCACAGATACGCAGTATTTT CASSFYSEGLSTDTQYF
TRBJ2-2 TRBD1 TRBV6-4 NA TGTGCCAGCAGTTTAACAGGGGGTAACACCGGGGAGCTGTTTTTT CASSLTGGNTGELFF
TRBJ1-3 NA TRBV5-4 once TGTGCCAGCAGCTTGGACCTGCGGAGCTCTGGAAACACCATATATTTT CASSLDLRSSGNTIYF
TRBJ1-6 TRBD1 TRBV3-1/TRBV3-2 NA TGTGCCAGCAGCCAAGATGGTAGGGGGCGGTACAGATCACCCCTCCACTTT CASSQDGRGRYRSPLHF
TRBJ1-1 NA TRBV18 NA TGTGCCAGCTCACCACGGACCACCCTCGTTGCTTTCTTT CASSPRTTLVAFF
TRBJ2-1 TRBD2 TRBV2 NA TGTGCCAGCAGTCTTAAGCGGGAGGGTGAGCAGTTCTTC CASSLKREGEQFF
TRBJ2-7 NA TRBV6-8 NA TGTGCCAGCAGTTACCCAGCCACAGGTCAACTTCTATACGAGCAGTACTTC CASSYPATGQLLYEQYF
TRBJ2-3 TRBD1 TRBV12-3/TRBV12-4 NA TGTGCCAGCAGTTCGGGACAGACAGATACGCAGTATTTT CASSSGQTDTQYF
TRBJ1-2 NA TRBV12-2 NA TGTGCAAGTCGCTTAGCGCGGGGCAGCCTCTATGGCTACACCTTC CASRLARGSLYGYTF
TRBJ1-6 NA TRBV28 NA TGTGCCAGCAGTTCGGGACGTTATTCACCCCTCCACTTT CASSSGRYSPLHF
TRBJ1-2 NA TRBV27 once TGTGCCAGCAGTTTTAGTGGGGCTAACTATGGCTACACCTTC CASSFSGANYGYTF
TRBJ2-2 NA TRBV5-5 NA TGTGCCAGCAGCTCGGCGTTCACACAGAACACCGGGGAGCTGTTTTTT CASSSAFTQNTGELFF
TRBJ2-1 NA TRBV18 NA TGTGCCAGCTCACCACCAGGGCTATATGCCAATGAGCAGTTCTTC CASSPPGLYANEQFF
TRBJ2-7 TRBD2 TRBV7-9 NA TGTGCCAGCAGCTTAGGGGCGGGAGCAAGTTCCTACGAGCAGTACTTC CASSLGAGASSYEQYF
TRBJ1-6 TRBD1 TRBV7-6 NA TGTGCCAGCAGTGGACAGGGGCCCCTCCACTTT CASSGQGPLHF
TRBJ2-1 NA TRBV25-1 NA TGTGCCAGTAACAACCAAGGACAGCACAATGAGCAGTTCTTC CASNNQGQHNEQFF
TRBJ2-2 TRBD2 TRBV14 NA TGTGCCAGCAGCCAAGAAACACTAGCGGGCCACACCGGGGAGCTGTTTTTT CASSQETLAGHTGELFF
TRBJ1-3 NA TRBV7-8 NA TGTGCCAGCAGCCTTTCTCAATCCCCCACCATATATTTT CASSLSQSPTIYF
TRBJ1-2 NA TRBV5-6 NA TGTGCCAGCAGCTTGGCCAATCGAGGGACCGGCTACACCTTC CASSLANRGTGYTF
TRBJ2-1 NA TRBV28 once TGTGCCAGCAGGGGGTACAATGAGCAGTTCTTC CASRGYNEQFF
TRBJ2-7 TRBD2 TRBV5-1 NA TGCGCCAGCAGCTCACAATACACTAGCGGGCGCTACGAGCAGTACTTC CASSSQYTSGRYEQYF
TRBJ2-7 TRBD2 TRBV19 NA TGTGCCAGTAGTACCCGACTAGCGAGTTACGAGCAGTACTTC CASSTRLASYEQYF
TRBJ2-7 TRBD2 TRBV27 NA TGTGCCAGCAGTCTTACTAGCGGGAGGCTCCTCTACGAGCAGTACTTC CASSLTSGRLLYEQYF
TRBJ2-3 NA TRBV3-1/TRBV3-2 NA TGTGCCAGCAGCCCGGGCGTTACTAGCACAGATACGCAGTATTTT CASSPGVTSTDTQYF
TRBJ2-1 TRBD2 TRBV29-1 NA TGCAGCGTACGACTAGCGGGGCTTTACAATGAGCAGTTCTTC CSVRLAGLYNEQFF
TRBJ2-2 TRBD2 TRBV11-2 NA TGTGCCAGCAGCATCGGGACTACTCCTTTCGGGGAGCTGTTTTTT CASSIGTTPFGELFF
TRBJ2-1 TRBD1 TRBV6-5 NA TGTGCCAGCAGTTACTCAGGGGGCTCGAATAATGAGCAGTTCTTC CASSYSGGSNNEQFF
TRBJ2-3 NA TRBV5-1 NA TGCGCCAGCAGCCAGACCCGCCCAGACACAGATACGCAGTATTTT CASSQTRPDTDTQYF
TRBJ1-1 NA TRBV3-1/TRBV3-2 NA TGTGCCAGCAGCCAAAGTACAGGTTTGAACACTGAAGCTTTCTTT CASSQSTGLNTEAFF
TRBJ1-1 NA TRBV3-1/TRBV3-2 NA TGTGCCAGAATGACTTGGAGGAACACTGAAGCTTTCTTT CARMTWRNTEAFF
TRBJ1-6 NA TRBV4-1 once TGCGCCAGCAGCCAAGGACTAAGCGGGTGGGATTCACCCCTCCACTTT CASSQGLSGWDSPLHF
TRBJ2-1 NA TRBV6-5 NA TGTGCCAGCGAAGGGAGAAGGGGATGGGAGCAGTTCTTC CASEGRRGWEQFF
TRBJ2-3 TRBD1 TRBV6-4 NA TGTGCCAGCAGTGACCTGGGACAGGGTATAGATACGCAGTATTTT CASSDLGQGIDTQYF
TRBJ1-2 NA TRBV2 NA TGTGCCAGCAGTGGTTATAAGGAGACCCTCTATGGCTACACCTTC CASSGYKETLYGYTF
TRBJ2-3 TRBD1 TRBV3-1/TRBV3-2 once TGTGCCAGCAGCCAAGAAAATGCAGGGGGAAGCACAGATACGCAGTATTTT CASSQENAGGSTDTQYF
TRBJ2-1 NA TRBV12-3/TRBV12-4 NA TGTGCCAGCAGTAGGGGGTTGGGTGAGCAGTTCTTC CASSRGLGEQFF
TRBJ1-2 NA TRBV30 NA TGTGCCTGGAGTGTACAGGATGGACCTTACTATGGCTACACCTTC CAWSVQDGPYYGYTF
TRBJ1-6 TRBD1 TRBV5-4 NA TGTGCCAGCAGCTCCCAGACAGGGACTAATTCACCCCTCCACTTT CASSSQTGTNSPLHF
TRBJ1-2 NA TRBV9 once TGTGCCAGCAGCGTAGCTGGGGGGCGCCTCCTCTATGGCTACACCTTC CASSVAGGRLLYGYTF
TRBJ1-5 TRBD1 TRBV6-5 NA TGTGCCAGCCGAACCAACAGGGGGACTCAGCCCCAGCATTTT CASRTNRGTQPQHF